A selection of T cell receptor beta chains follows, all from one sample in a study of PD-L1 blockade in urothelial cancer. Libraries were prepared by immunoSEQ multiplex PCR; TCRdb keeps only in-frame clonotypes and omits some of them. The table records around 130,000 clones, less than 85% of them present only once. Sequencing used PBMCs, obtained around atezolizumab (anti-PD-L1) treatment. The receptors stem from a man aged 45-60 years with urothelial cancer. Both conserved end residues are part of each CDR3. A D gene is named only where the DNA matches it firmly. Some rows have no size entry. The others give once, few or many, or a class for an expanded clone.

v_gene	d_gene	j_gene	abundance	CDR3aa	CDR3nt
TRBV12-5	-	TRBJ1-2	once	CASGLGGTVHGYTF	TGTGCTAGTGGTTTGGGGGGCACAGTACATGGCTACACCTTC
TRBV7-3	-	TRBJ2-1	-	CASGRVGFYNEQFF	TGTGCCAGCGGCCGGGTCGGGTTCTACAATGAGCAGTTCTTC
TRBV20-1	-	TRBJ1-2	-	CSARQNGYTF	TGCAGTGCTCGACAAAATGGCTACACCTTC
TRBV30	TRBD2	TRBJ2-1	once	CAWRRRSGRGLNEQFF	TGTGCCTGGAGGCGAAGGAGCGGGAGGGGCTTGAATGAGCAGTTCTTC
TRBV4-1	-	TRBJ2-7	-	CASSQVAQSEQYF	TGCGCCAGCAGCCAAGTAGCCCAATCCGAGCAGTACTTC
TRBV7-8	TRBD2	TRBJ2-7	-	CASSLSGSGYEQYF	TGTGCCAGCAGCTTGAGCGGGAGTGGATACGAGCAGTACTTC
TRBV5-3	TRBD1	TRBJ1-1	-	CARSLTGTGSTEAFF	TGTGCCAGAAGCTTGACCGGGACAGGGTCCACTGAAGCTTTCTTT
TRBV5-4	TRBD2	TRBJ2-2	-	CASSSSRREGPGELFF	TGTGCCAGCAGCAGCTCTAGGCGGGAGGGCCCCGGGGAGCTGTTTTTT
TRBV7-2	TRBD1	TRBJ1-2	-	CASSSQTGVSYGYTF	TGTGCCAGCAGCTCCCAAACAGGGGTGTCCTATGGCTACACCTTC
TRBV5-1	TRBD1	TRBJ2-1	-	CASSPSGGSYNEQFF	TGCGCCAGCAGCCCTTCAGGGGGATCGTACAATGAGCAGTTCTTC
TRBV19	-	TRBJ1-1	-	CASSFGGGGTEAFF	TGTGCCAGTAGTTTCGGGGGAGGGGGCACTGAAGCTTTCTTT
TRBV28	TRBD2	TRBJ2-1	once	CASSSVGLAGALSQFF	TGTGCCAGCAGTTCCGTGGGACTAGCGGGAGCCCTATCTCAGTTCTTC
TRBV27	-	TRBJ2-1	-	CASSLGDFAYNEQFF	TGTGCCAGCAGTCTCGGGGACTTCGCCTACAATGAGCAGTTCTTC
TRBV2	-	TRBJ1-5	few	CASSGGPWQPQHF	TGTGCCAGCAGTGGGGGCCCATGGCAGCCCCAGCATTTT
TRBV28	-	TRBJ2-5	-	CASSRPLGGSGRETQYF	TGTGCCAGCAGTCGACCCCTTGGGGGGAGTGGACGAGAGACCCAGTACTTC
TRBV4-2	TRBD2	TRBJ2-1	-	CASSQGLVNEQFF	TGTGCCAGCAGCCAGGGACTAGTGAATGAGCAGTTCTTC
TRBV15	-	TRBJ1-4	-	CATSRGDTVFF	TGTGCCACCAGCAGAGGGGACACCGTGTTTTTT
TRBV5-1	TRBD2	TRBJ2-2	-	CASSTTSGNTGELFF	TGCGCCAGCAGCACGACTAGCGGGAACACCGGGGAGCTGTTTTTT
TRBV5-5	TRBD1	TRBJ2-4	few	CASSSAGQGSFIQYF	TGTGCCAGCAGCTCGGCGGGACAGGGTTCTTTCATTCAGTACTTC
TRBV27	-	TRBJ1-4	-	CASSPFRFSNEKLFF	TGTGCCAGCAGTCCCTTCAGGTTCTCTAATGAAAAACTGTTTTTT
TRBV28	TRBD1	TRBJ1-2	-	CASRGDRVQDGYTF	TGTGCCAGCAGGGGGGACAGGGTTCAAGATGGCTACACCTTC
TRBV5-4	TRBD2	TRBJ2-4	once	CASSPGGDKNIQYF	TGTGCCAGCAGCCCCGGGGGGGACAAAAACATTCAGTACTTC
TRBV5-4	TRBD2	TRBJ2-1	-	CASSSLAGGADEQFF	TGTGCCAGCAGCTCACTAGCGGGAGGGGCGGATGAGCAGTTCTTC
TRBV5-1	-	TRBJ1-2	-	CASSLADSKKSYTF	TGCGCCAGCAGCTTGGCAGACAGTAAGAAGAGCTACACCTTC
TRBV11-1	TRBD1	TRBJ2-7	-	CASSPGTGTYEQYF	TGTGCCAGCAGCCCCGGGACAGGGACCTACGAGCAGTACTTC